This T cell receptor beta chain comes out of a study of T cell responses to AZD1222 COVID-19 vaccine. The CDR3 contains 10 residues. Trimming took off 5 bases at V and 6 bases at J, with 8 bases between the two ends. Germline CDR1 and CDR2: DFQATT and SNEGSKA (reference sequence). This clone was detected once. TCRdb's table, derived via immunoSEQ multiplex PCR, lists solely in-frame clones and lacks some. The sample has about 61,000 clones; around 82% are singletons. The chain links TRBV20-1 to TRBJ2-7; tentatively, D is TRBD1 (6 bases). Sequences were derived from peripheral blood, sampled 28 days after the second AZD1222 dose. This TCR came from an adult who received the AZD1222 COVID-19 vaccine. CDR3 nucleotides: TGCAGTGCTCCAGGGGTCGAGCAGTACTTC. It specifies CSAPGVEQYF.